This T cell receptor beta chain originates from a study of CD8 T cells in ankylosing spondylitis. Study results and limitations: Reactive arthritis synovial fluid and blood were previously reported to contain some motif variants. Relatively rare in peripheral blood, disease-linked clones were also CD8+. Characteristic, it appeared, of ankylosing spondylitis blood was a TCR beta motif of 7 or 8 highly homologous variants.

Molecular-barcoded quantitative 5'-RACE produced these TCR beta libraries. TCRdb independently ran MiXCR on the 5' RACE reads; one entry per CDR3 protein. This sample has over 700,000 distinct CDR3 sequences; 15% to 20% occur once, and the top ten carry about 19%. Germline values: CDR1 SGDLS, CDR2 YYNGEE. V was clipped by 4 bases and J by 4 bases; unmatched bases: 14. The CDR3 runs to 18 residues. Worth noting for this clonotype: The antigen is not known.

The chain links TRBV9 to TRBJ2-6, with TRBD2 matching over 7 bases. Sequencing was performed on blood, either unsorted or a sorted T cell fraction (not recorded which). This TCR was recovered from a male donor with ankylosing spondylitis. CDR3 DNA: TGTGCCAGCAGCCCCCGTTGGGGGGAGGGCTCGGGGGCCAACGTCCTGACTTTC. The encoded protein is CASSPRWGEGSGANVLTF.